These 20 T cell receptor beta chains were all obtained from the same sample, sequenced in a study of T cell repertoires in cytomegalovirus infection. TCRdb recomputed calls from the reads with MiXCR, one row per CDR3 protein. The data contain some 440,000 distinct CDR3 sequences, approximately 30% of them singletons. Sequencing was performed on PBMCs. Every receptor here comes from a human donor in good health (CMV status not recorded). Some clones in this sample may be carry-over from other donors' samples.

The chain employs TRBV28 and TRBJ1-3, with D tentatively TRBD1 (5 bases). The germline V gene has CDR1 MDHEN and CDR2 SYDVKM. The CDR3 extends over 17 amino acids. Trimming removed 2 bases at V and 3 bases at J, with 17 bases between. CDR3 in amino acids: CASSLTGTLRYGNTIYF. DNA of the CDR3: TGTGCCAGCAGTTTAACCGGGACCCTGCGATATGGAAACACCATATATTTT.

This clonotype was seen a few times. The chain combines TRBV28 with TRBJ2-6, with 8 bases aligning to TRBD1. Per germline, CDR1 MDHEN and CDR2 SYDVKM. V shed 3 bases and J 1 base; nucleotides not matched to a gene: 5. The CDR3 extends over 17 amino acids. The CDR3 is CASSFGQGQSGANVLTF. The DNA for the CDR3 is TGTGCCAGCAGTTTCGGACAGGGACAATCTGGGGCCAACGTCCTGACTTTC.

This clonotype turned up a few times. The chain uses TRBV20-1 and TRBJ2-7, with D uncertain. CDR3 length: 14 amino acids. The V end lost 0 bases, the J end lost 3 bases, and 12 bases lay between the germline ends. Germline V CDR1 and CDR2: DFQATT, SNEGSKA (reference sequence). As DNA, the CDR3 is TGCAGTGCTAGAGATTCACAGTCGGGCTACGAGCAGTACTTC. Encoded protein: CSARDSQSGYEQYF.

V usage is TRBV6-1 and J usage is TRBJ1-2; D ambiguous. Germline-derived CDR1 and CDR2 are MNHNS and SASEGT. The CDR3 sequence is 11 residues long. V was shortened by 6 bases and J by 8 bases, with 10 bases between the two germline ends. CDR3 DNA: TGTGCCAGCAGGGAACTTATGGGCTACACCTTC. Translating it yields CASRELMGYTF.

This clonotype came up a few times. The chain combines TRBV12-3 or TRBV12-4 with TRBJ1-2; the match to TRBD1 covers 7 bases. The CDR3 runs to 14 residues. V shed 3 bases, J shed 3 bases, and the junction held 4 bases outside the gene matches. CDR3 nucleotides: TGTGCCAGCAGTTTTCAGGGGGAAGACTATGGCTACACCTTC. Translated, it gives CASSFQGEDYGYTF.

This clonotype came up a few times. The CDR3 coding sequence is TGTGCCAGCAGCTTAGGTCGGGGGCCCTCAACCTCCTACGAGCAGTACTTC. Translated, it gives CASSLGRGPSTSYEQYF. The V and J genes are TRBV7-9 and TRBJ2-7, with D possibly called TRBD1 or TRBD2 (6 bases each). CDR3 length equals 17 residues. Germline V gene sequence: CDR1 SEHNR, CDR2 FQNEAQ (reference sequence). V was cut by 1 base and J by 0 bases, with 16 bases left in between.

The chain joins TRBV18 to TRBJ1-3; TRBD1 matches at 11 bases. The junction had 5 bases not matched to a gene; V was cut back by 6 bases and J by 4 bases. This CDR3 is built from 15 residues. Germline lookup yields CDR1 KGHSH and CDR2 LQKENI. The CDR3 here is CASSVGQGAGNTIYF. The CDR3 bases are TGTGCCAGCTCGGTCGGACAGGGGGCAGGAAACACCATATATTTT. Using reference TRBV18 and TRBJ1-3 for the parts outside the CDR3, the full variable domain is NAGVMQNPRHLVRRRGQEARLRCSPMKGHSHVYWYRQLPEEGLKFMVYLQKENIIDESGMPKERFSAEFPKEGPSILRIQQVVRGDSAAYFCASSVGQGAGNTIYFGEGSWLTVV.

About this clonotype: The conserved final phenylalanine or tryptophan is absent from the CDR3, which likely points to a read error. CDR3 amino acids: CASSFSDRRNTEAFC. CDR3 DNA sequence: TGTGCCAGCTCTTTCAGTGACAGAAGAAACACTGAAGCTTTCTGT. The V and J genes are TRBV28 and TRBJ1-1; perhaps TRBD1 as D (5 bases). This CDR3 has 15 residues. Germline CDR1 MDHEN, CDR2 SYDVKM. Trimming stripped 8 bases from V and 2 bases from J, with 18 bases between.

The table lists this clonotype with a few counts. V and J are TRBV25-1 and TRBJ1-2; D uncertain. The CDR3 runs to 13 residues. Germline CDR1 is MGHDK and CDR2 is SYGVNS. Trimming stripped 10 bases from V and 8 bases from J, with 20 bases between. CDR3 amino acids: CATLEGYAGGYTF. The CDR3 DNA is TGTGCCACACTGGAAGGTTACGCCGGGGGCTACACCTTC.

This clonotype has a handful of counts. This chain connects TRBV29-1 to TRBJ2-5; 7 positions agree with TRBD1. V lost 6 bases to trimming and J lost 3 bases; unmatched junction nucleotides: 13. The CDR3 consists of 15 residues. Germline lookup yields CDR1 SQVTM and CDR2 ANQGSEA. The CDR3 here is CSVVVPGQNKETQYF. CDR3 bases: TGCAGCGTCGTCGTACCGGGACAGAACAAAGAGACCCAGTACTTC.

Only a few counts were recorded for this clonotype. This sequence joins TRBV7-6 and TRBJ2-2; D may be TRBD2 (6 bases). CDR3 length: 18 amino acids. Trimming shortened V by 5 bases and J by 6 bases, and 25 bases separated the two germline ends. CDR1 is SGHVS and CDR2 is FNYEAQ in the germline V gene. The CDR3 loop is CASSHRHAAGPAPGELFF. The CDR3 region has the DNA TGTGCCAGCAGCCATAGGCATGCAGCGGGCCCAGCACCCGGGGAGCTGTTTTTT.

The V gene is TRBV7-6, the J gene TRBJ1-3; TRBD1 matches 8 bases. V gave up 5 bases and J gave up 0 bases; unmatched junction bases: 6. CDR3 length equals 16 residues. In germline, CDR1 is SGHVS, CDR2 FNYEAQ. The CDR3 DNA reads as TGTGCCAGCAGCAAGGACAGGGCCTCCTCTGGAAACACCATATATTTT. Its translation: CASSKDRASSGNTIYF.

This clonotype came up many times. The rearrangement links TRBV7-8 to TRBJ1-1; D remains unclear. This CDR3 contains 15 residues. The ends were cut back, 5 bases at V and 3 bases at J, with 16 bases in the middle. Germline lookup yields CDR1 SGHVS and CDR2 FQNEAQ. The DNA for the CDR3 is TGTGCCAGCAGCCCCCCCGACGGGAAATACACTGAAGCTTTCTTT. Translation gives CASSPPDGKYTEAFF.

J is TRBJ1-5 and V is TRBV7-9, with a weak D call TRBD1 (5 bases). The CDR3 sequence is 14 residues long. From germline, CDR1 is SEHNR and CDR2 FQNEAQ (reference sequence). V shed 6 bases and J shed 8 bases, with 17 bases lying between them. The CDR3 protein is CASSSGLTGEPQHF. DNA of the CDR3: TGTGCCAGCAGTTCGGGACTCACCGGGGAGCCCCAGCATTTT.

This clonotype was observed a few times. This sequence joins TRBV4-1 and TRBJ1-2; 7 positions agree with TRBD1. Per germline, CDR1 MGHRA and CDR2 YSYEKL. V was clipped by 0 bases and J by 4 bases; unmatched bases: 11. The CDR3 has 17 residues. The DNA of the CDR3 is TGCGCCAGCAGCCAAGAGCCTCCGGGACAGCGGACCTATGGCTACACCTTC. Translation gives CASSQEPPGQRTYGYTF.

V and J are TRBV2 and TRBJ1-1, with D perhaps matching TRBD1 (6 bases). V was clipped by 3 bases and J by 0 bases, with 14 bases between them. Germline loops: CDR1 SNHLY, CDR2 FYNNEI. The CDR3 consists of 16 residues. The CDR3 nucleotides read TGTGCCAGCAGTGAGCGAGGGACACAAATGAACACTGAAGCTTTCTTT. Its translation: CASSERGTQMNTEAFF. Supplemented by reference TRBV2 and TRBJ1-1, the full variable domain reads EPEVTQTPSHQVTQMGQEVILRCVPISNHLYFYWYRQILGQKVEFLVSFYNNEISEKSEIFDDQFSVERPDGSNFTLKIRSTKLEDSAMYFCASSERGTQMNTEAFFGQGTRLTVV.

In its sample, this clonotype was seen a few times. This chain uses TRBV2 with TRBJ1-2; 7 nucleotides match TRBD1. V lost 10 bases to trimming and J lost 7 bases; unmatched junction nucleotides: 9. Germline lookup yields CDR1 SNHLY and CDR2 FYNNEI. This CDR3 comprises 12 residues. The CDR3 coding sequence is TGTGCCACCGTTGACAGGGCATCTGGCTACACCTTC. Translation gives CATVDRASGYTF.

This clonotype was picked up a small number of times. CDR3 in amino acids: CASSAGRWWDTEAFF. The CDR3, as DNA: TGTGCCAGCAGTGCGGGGAGGTGGTGGGACACTGAAGCTTTCTTT. The chain has TRBV6-6 and TRBJ1-1, with unresolved D. This CDR3 comprises 15 residues. Germline assignment: CDR1 MNHNY and CDR2 SVGAGI (reference sequence). Trimming took off 5 bases at V and 3 bases at J, with 16 bases between the two ends.

This clonotype came up many times. V usage is TRBV7-9 and J usage is TRBJ1-1; TRBD1 is a possible D gene (6 bases). Looked up from germline, CDR1 is SEHNR and CDR2 is FQNEAQ (reference sequence). The CDR3 runs 14 residues. V was cut by 11 bases and J by 0 bases, with 16 bases left in between. This CDR3 is CAGRLRGVNTEAFF. CDR3 DNA sequence: TGTGCCGGAAGGCTTAGGGGGGTGAACACTGAAGCTTTCTTT.

This clonotype has a count of ten or more. The chain is built from TRBV7-2 and TRBJ1-5; 9 bases fit TRBD1. With V trimmed by 4 bases and J by 6 bases, 7 bases remained unmatched. Germline CDR1 is SGHTA and CDR2 is FQGNSA. The CDR3 runs to 15 residues. CDR3 sequence: CASSSRQGGAQPQHF. For the CDR3, the DNA is TGTGCCAGCAGCTCCAGACAGGGGGGGGCTCAGCCCCAGCATTTT.